This record covers a single T cell receptor beta chain. Its antigen remains unidentified. With 0 bases clipped from V and 8 bases from J, the junction kept 12 bases outside the gene matches. Germline V CDR1 and CDR2: SGDLS, YYNGEE. The CDR3 spans 16 residues. Here immunoSEQ multiplex PCR was the method, and the copy in TCRdb shows in-frame clones only, minus some. The repertoire holds tens of thousands of clones, with around 81% as singletons. These data belong to a study of OX40 agonist ivuxolimab in advanced cancers. Notes on the study in general: Clonal expansion from baseline to week 6 occurred in both CD4+ and CD8+ T cells.

The clonotype comes from an adult with an advanced solid tumor such as melanoma, head and neck, liver or kidney cancer. The chain carries TRBV9 and TRBJ2-3, with 7 positions matching TRBD2. The material was CD4+ or CD8+ T cells sorted from blood, obtained in a trial of the OX40 agonist ivuxolimab. CDR3 amino acids: CASSVGLADPRGTQYF. CDR3 in DNA: TGTGCCAGCAGCGTAGGGCTAGCGGACCCTCGGGGTACGCAGTATTTT.